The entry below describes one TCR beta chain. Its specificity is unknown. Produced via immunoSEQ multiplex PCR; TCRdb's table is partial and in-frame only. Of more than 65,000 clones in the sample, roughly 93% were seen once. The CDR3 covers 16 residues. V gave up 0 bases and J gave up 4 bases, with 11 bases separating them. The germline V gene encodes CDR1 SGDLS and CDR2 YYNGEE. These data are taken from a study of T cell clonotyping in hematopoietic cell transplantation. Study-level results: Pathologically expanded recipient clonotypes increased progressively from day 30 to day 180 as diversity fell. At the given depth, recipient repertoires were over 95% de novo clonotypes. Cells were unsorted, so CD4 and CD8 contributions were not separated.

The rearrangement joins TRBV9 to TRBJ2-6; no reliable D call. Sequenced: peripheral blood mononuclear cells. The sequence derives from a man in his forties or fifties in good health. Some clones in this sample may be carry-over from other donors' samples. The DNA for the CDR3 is TGTGCCAGCAGCGTAGATGCCTTACTGGGGGCCAACGTCCTGACTTTC. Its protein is CASSVDALLGANVLTF.